Following are 15 T cell receptor beta chains from one sample sequenced in a study of long-term antiretroviral therapy in people with HIV. Researchers report immunoSEQ v3.0 was run at survey level. TCRdb's table, derived via immunoSEQ multiplex PCR, lists solely in-frame clones and lacks some. Among 30,000 to 40,000 clones listed, 70% to 90% were seen once. Here the sequenced sample was unsorted PBMCs, taken 1.1 years after starting antiretroviral therapy. These receptors all come from a man aged 18-30 years with HIV.

The chain is built from TRBV5-1 and TRBJ2-1, with D possibly matching TRBD2 (5 bases). This CDR3 region has 17 residues. The V end was cut by 0 bases, the J end by 8 bases, with 21 bases between. Germline CDR1 reads SGHRS; CDR2 reads YFSETQ. CDR3 in amino acids: CASSLGGGSPLGDEQFF. CDR3 nucleotides: TGCGCCAGCAGCTTGGGGGGTGGGAGTCCCCTCGGCGATGAGCAGTTCTTC. Full variable domain (missing parts from reference TRBV5-1 and TRBJ2-1): KAGVTQTPRYLIKTRGQQVTLSCSPISGHRSVSWYQQTPGQGLQFLFEYFSETQRNKGNFPGRFSGRQFSNSRSEMNVSTLELGDSALYLCASSLGGGSPLGDEQFFGPGTRLTVL.

This clone occurred once. This chain connects TRBV4-1 to TRBJ1-2, with no clear D. V lost 1 base, J lost 6 bases, and 15 bases lay in between. CDR3 length: 15 amino acids. In germline, CDR1 is MGHRA, CDR2 YSYEKL. CDR3 DNA sequence: TGCGCCAGCAGCCAAGTAGAGGAGGGAGTTGATGGCTACACCTTC. This codes for CASSQVEEGVDGYTF.

This clone was observed a single time. The chain recombines TRBV19 with TRBJ2-7; 8 bases fit TRBD1. The CDR3 sequence is 14 residues long. J gave up 5 bases and V 5 bases, and 8 bases lay outside the gene matches. Germline loops: CDR1 LNHDA, CDR2 SQIVND (reference sequence). The CDR3 region has the DNA TGTGCCAGTAGTCCTCGGACAGGGCAGGACGAGCAGTACTTC. It translates to CASSPRTGQDEQYF.

This chain connects TRBV13 to TRBJ1-1; D remains unclear. This CDR3 has 14 residues. V was cut by 3 bases and J by 6 bases, with 14 bases left in between. Per germline, CDR1 PRHDT and CDR2 FYEKMQ (reference sequence). As DNA, the CDR3 is TGTGCCAGCAGCTTTGGGGTAGGAGGCGCTGAAGCTTTCTTT. Amino acids: CASSFGVGGAEAFF. Complete variable domain (other parts from reference TRBV13 and TRBJ1-1): AAGVIQSPRHLIKEKRETATLKCYPIPRHDTVYWYQQGPGQDPQFLISFYEKMQSDKGSIPDRFSAQQFSDYHSELNMSSLELGDSALYFCASSFGVGGAEAFFGQGTRLTVV.

This clone was detected once. The V and J genes are TRBV6-6 and TRBJ1-3; D gene uncertain. The CDR3 extends over 13 amino acids. The V end was cut by 6 bases, the J end by 3 bases, with 9 bases between. CDR1 is MNHNY and CDR2 is SVGAGI in the germline V gene (reference sequence). As DNA, the CDR3 is TGTGCCAGCAGGGCTGGGATTGGAAACACCATATATTTT. Protein sequence: CASRAGIGNTIYF.

V gene TRBV7-2 combines with J gene TRBJ2-7, with TRBD2 as a possible D gene (6 bases). Germline V gives CDR1 SGHTA, CDR2 FQGNSA. Between the trimmed V and J ends, which lost 4 bases and 5 bases, there was a span of 15 bases. The CDR3 sequence is 14 residues long. CDR3 nucleotides: TGTGCCAGCAGCTACGTGGCGAGCGGGCACGAGCAGTACTTC. Translated: CASSYVASGHEQYF.

The chain is built from TRBV7-8 and TRBJ1-5, with 8 bases that match TRBD1. J was trimmed by 7 bases and V by 5 bases; bases with no gene match: 10. Germline lookup yields CDR1 SGHVS and CDR2 FQNEAQ. There are 15 residues in the CDR3. In nucleotides, the CDR3 is TGTGCCAGCAGCCGATTTCAGGGGGCGCGGCAGCCCCAGCATTTT. The encoded protein is CASSRFQGARQPQHF.

J is TRBJ2-7 and V is TRBV4-3, with TRBD1 matching 10 bases. From germline, CDR1 is LGHNA and CDR2 YSLEER. V lost 8 bases and J lost 6; bases outside the gene matches: 13. This CDR3 has 15 amino acids. The chain's CDR3 is CASAVGQGPLPEQYF. The CDR3, as DNA: TGCGCCAGCGCCGTGGGACAGGGGCCTCTACCCGAGCAGTACTTC.

This rearrangement joins TRBV5-1 to TRBJ2-7; no firm D call. V lost 3 bases, J lost 2 bases, and 9 bases lay in between. The CDR3 spans 13 residues. Looked up from germline, CDR1 is SGHRS and CDR2 is YFSETQ. Here the CDR3 reads CASSWTAAYEQYF. DNA for the CDR3: TGCGCCAGCAGCTGGACCGCAGCCTACGAGCAGTACTTC.

As DNA, the CDR3 is TGCGCCAGCAGCCCCCCCATGGAAGAGCAGTTCTTC. This translates into CASSPPMEEQFF. V usage is TRBV4-1 and J usage is TRBJ2-1; unclear D gene. The CDR3 extends over 12 amino acids. CDR1 is MGHRA, CDR2 YSYEKL, per germline. The V end lost 4 bases, the J end lost 10 bases, and 11 bases lay between the germline ends.

The rearrangement joins TRBV30 to TRBJ1-2; 11 bases are a match to TRBD1. V was pared by 3 bases and J by 2 bases, with 5 bases of the junction left unmatched. Germline assignment: CDR1 GTSNPN and CDR2 SVGIG (reference sequence). The CDR3 contains 15 residues. The CDR3 sequence: CAWRRDRGTNYGYTF. In DNA form, the CDR3 reads TGTGCCTGGAGGAGGGACAGGGGGACCAACTATGGCTACACCTTC.

The chain employs TRBV4-3 and TRBJ1-4; the D is unclear. Trimming took 0 bases from V and 8 from J, leaving 10 bases between them. This CDR3 comprises 14 residues. Germline-derived CDR1 and CDR2 are LGHNA and YSLEER. CDR3 nucleotides: TGCGCCAGCAGCCAAGAGAGGGAGTGGGAAAAACTGTTTTTT. Translating it yields CASSQEREWEKLFF.

The chain combines TRBV4-2 with TRBJ2-2; possible D gene TRBD2, 5 bases. The CDR3 has 14 residues. Germline CDR1 reads LGHNA; CDR2 reads YNFKEQ. The germline V and J ends were trimmed by 0 bases and 7 bases, with 9 bases remaining between them. The DNA of the CDR3 is TGTGCCAGCAGCCAAGAGAGGGAGTTCGGGGAGCTGTTTTTT. Translation: CASSQEREFGELFF.

The V call is TRBV27, the J call TRBJ2-7, with D possibly TRBD2 on 6 matching bases. V lost 4 bases, J lost 0 bases, and 16 bases lay in between. CDR1 and CDR2 from the germline V gene are MNHEY and SMNVEV (reference sequence). The CDR3 consists of 16 residues. The CDR3 nucleotides read TGTGCCAGCAGTTCGCTTAAGAGACTAGACTCCTACGAGCAGTACTTC. This gives the protein CASSSLKRLDSYEQYF.

This clone occurred a few times. The rearrangement uses TRBV9 and TRBJ1-6, with D tentatively TRBD1 (6 bases). V lost 3 bases, J lost 7 bases, and 14 bases lay in between. This CDR3 spans 15 amino acids. Germline CDR1 is SGDLS and CDR2 is YYNGEE. The CDR3 reads CASSGSDSPNSPLHF. Here the CDR3 DNA reads TGTGCCAGCAGCGGGTCGGACAGCCCAAATTCACCCCTCCACTTT.